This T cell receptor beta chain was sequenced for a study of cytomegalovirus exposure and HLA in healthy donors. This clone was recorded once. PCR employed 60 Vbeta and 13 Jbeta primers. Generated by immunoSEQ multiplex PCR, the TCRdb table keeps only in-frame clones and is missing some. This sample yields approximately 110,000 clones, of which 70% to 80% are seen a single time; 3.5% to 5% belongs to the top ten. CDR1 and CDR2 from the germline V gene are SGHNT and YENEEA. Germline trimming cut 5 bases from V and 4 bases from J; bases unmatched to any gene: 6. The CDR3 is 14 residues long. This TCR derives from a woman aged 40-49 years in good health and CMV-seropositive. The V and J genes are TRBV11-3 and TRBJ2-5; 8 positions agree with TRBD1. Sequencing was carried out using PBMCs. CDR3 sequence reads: CASSASGGVETQYF. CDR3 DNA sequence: TGTGCCAGCAGCGCCTCAGGGGGCGTAGAGACCCAGTACTTC.